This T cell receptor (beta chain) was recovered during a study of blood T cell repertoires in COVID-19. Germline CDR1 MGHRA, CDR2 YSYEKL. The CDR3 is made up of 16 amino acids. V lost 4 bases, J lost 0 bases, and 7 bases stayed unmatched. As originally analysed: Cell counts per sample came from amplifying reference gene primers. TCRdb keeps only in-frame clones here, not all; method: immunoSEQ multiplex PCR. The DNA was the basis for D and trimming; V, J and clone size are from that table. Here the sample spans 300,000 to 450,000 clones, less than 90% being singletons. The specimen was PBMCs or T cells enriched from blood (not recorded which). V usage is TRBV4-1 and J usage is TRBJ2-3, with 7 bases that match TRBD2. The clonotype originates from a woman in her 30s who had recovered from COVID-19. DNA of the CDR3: TGCGCCAGCAGCCGGACGGGGGGACCTAGCACAGATACGCAGTATTTT. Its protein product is CASSRTGGPSTDTQYF.